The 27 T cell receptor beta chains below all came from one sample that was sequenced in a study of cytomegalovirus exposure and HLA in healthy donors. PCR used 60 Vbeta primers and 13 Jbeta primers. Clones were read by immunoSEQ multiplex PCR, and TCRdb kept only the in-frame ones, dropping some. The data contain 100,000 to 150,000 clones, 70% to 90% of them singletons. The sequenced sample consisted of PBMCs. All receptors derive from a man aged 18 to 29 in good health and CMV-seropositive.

DNA for the CDR3: TGTGCCAGCAGCTTAGATAACCGGGACAGGGGTTCCTACGAGCAGTACTTC. Amino acid sequence: CASSLDNRDRGSYEQYF. V usage is TRBV7-2 and J usage is TRBJ2-7; 10 bases align to TRBD1. Germline V gene sequence: CDR1 SGHTA, CDR2 FQGNSA. This CDR3 contains 17 residues. V lost 1 base, J lost 1 base, and 7 bases stayed unmatched.

Here the CDR3 DNA reads TGTGCCAGCAGTGCTGACAGGGGAATTTACAATGAGCAGTTCTTC. Its protein product is CASSADRGIYNEQFF. This chain connects TRBV6-5 to TRBJ2-1; 8 bases match TRBD1. In germline, CDR1 is MNHEY, CDR2 SVGAGI. The V gene end was trimmed by 5 bases and the J gene end by 4 bases; junction bases not matched to a gene: 7. This CDR3 contains 15 residues.

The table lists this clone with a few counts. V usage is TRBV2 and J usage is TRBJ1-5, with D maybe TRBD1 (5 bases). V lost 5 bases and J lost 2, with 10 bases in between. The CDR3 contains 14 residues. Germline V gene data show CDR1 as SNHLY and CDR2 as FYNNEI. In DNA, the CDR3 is TGTGCCAGCAGTTGGACATATGGCAATCAGCCCCAGCATTTT. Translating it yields CASSWTYGNQPQHF.

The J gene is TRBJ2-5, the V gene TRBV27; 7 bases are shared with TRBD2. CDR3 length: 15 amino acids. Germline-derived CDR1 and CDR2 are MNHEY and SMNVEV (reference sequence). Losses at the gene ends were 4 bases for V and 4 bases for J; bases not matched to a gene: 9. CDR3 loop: CASSSGTTWRETQYF. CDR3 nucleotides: TGTGCCAGCAGTTCCGGGACTACGTGGCGAGAGACCCAGTACTTC.

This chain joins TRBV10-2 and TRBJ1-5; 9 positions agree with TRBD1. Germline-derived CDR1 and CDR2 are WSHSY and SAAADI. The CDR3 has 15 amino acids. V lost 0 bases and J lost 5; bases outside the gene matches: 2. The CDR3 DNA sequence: TGCGCCAGCAGTGAGTCCGACAGGGGGTATCAGCCCCAGCATTTT. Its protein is CASSESDRGYQPQHF.

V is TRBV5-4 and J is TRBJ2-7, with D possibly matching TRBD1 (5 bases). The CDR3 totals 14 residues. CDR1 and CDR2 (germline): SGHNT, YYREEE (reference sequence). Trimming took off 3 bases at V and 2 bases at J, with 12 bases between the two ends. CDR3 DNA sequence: TGTGCCAGCAGCTCAGCAGGGATCACCTACGAGCAGTACTTC. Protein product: CASSSAGITYEQYF.

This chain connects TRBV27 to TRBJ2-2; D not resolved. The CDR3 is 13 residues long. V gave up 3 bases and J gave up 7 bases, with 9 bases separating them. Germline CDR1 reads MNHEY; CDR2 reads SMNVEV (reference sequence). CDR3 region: CASSFARFGELFF. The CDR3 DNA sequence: TGTGCCAGCAGTTTTGCCAGGTTCGGGGAGCTGTTTTTT.

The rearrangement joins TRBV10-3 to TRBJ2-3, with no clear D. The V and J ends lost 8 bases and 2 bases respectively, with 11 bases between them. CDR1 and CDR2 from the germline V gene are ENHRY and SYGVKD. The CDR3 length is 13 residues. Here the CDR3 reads CAIAEHPTDTQYF. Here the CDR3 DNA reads TGTGCCATCGCGGAACATCCCACAGATACGCAGTATTTT.

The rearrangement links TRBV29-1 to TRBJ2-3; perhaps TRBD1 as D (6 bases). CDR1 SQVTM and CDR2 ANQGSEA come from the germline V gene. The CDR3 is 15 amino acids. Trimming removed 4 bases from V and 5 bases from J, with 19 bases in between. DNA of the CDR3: TGCAGCGTTGCGGTGACAGGCGCCAGTGGAGATACGCAGTATTTT. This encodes CSVAVTGASGDTQYF.

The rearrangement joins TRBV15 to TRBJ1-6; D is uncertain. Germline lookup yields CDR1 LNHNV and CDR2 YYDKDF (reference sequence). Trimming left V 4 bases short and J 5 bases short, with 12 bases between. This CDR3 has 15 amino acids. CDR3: CATSNGWLDNSPLHF. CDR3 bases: TGTGCCACCAGCAATGGGTGGCTAGATAATTCACCCCTCCACTTT. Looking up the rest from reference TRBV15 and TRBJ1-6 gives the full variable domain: DAMVIQNPRYQVTQFGKPVTLSCSQTLNHNVMYWYQQKSSQAPKLLFHYYDKDFNNEADTPDNFQSRRPNTSFCFLDIRSPGLGDTAMYLCATSNGWLDNSPLHFGNGTRLTVT.

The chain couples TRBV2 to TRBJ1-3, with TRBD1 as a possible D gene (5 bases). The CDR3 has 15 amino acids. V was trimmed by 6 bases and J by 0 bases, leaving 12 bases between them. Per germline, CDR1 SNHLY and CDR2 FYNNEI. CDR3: CASSRDLSSGNTIYF. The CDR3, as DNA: TGTGCCAGCAGCAGGGACTTGAGCTCTGGAAACACCATATATTTT.

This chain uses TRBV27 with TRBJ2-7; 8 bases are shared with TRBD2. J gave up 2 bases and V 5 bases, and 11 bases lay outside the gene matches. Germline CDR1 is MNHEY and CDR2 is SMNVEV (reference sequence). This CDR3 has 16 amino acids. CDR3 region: CASSQRTGGHAYEQYF. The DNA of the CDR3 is TGTGCCAGCAGTCAACGAACGGGGGGGCACGCCTACGAGCAGTACTTC.

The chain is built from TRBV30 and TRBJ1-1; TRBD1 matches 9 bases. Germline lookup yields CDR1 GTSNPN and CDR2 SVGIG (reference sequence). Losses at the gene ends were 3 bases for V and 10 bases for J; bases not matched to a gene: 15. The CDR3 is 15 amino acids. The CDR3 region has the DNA TGTGCCTGGAGGGCCCCCGGGACAGGGCCGAAAGGAGCTTTCTTT. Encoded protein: CAWRAPGTGPKGAFF.

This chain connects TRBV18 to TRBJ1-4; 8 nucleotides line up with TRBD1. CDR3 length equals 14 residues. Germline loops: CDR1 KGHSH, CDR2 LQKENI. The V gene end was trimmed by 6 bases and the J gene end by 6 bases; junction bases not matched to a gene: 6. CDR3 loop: CASSETGVYEKLFF. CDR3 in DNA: TGTGCCAGCTCGGAGACAGGGGTCTATGAAAAACTGTTTTTT.

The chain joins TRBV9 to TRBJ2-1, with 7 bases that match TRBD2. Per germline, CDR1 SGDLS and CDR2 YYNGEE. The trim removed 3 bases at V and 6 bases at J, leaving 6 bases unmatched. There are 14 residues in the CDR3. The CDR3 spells CASSGVGGINEQFF. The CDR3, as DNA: TGTGCCAGCAGCGGGGTGGGGGGGATCAATGAGCAGTTCTTC.

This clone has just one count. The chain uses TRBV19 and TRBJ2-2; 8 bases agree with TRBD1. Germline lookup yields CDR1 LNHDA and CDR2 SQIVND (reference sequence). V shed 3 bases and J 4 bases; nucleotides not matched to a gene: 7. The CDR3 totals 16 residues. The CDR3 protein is CASSIPDRASTGELFF. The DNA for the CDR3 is TGTGCCAGTAGTATCCCGGACAGGGCAAGCACCGGGGAGCTGTTTTTT.

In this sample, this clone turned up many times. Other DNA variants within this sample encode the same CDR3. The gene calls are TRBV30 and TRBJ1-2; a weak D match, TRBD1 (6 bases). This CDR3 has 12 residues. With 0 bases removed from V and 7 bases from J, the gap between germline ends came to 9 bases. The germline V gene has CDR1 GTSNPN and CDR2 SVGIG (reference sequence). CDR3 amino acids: CAWSVGGGGYTF. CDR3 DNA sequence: TGTGCCTGGAGTGTGGGAGGGGGTGGCTACACCTTC. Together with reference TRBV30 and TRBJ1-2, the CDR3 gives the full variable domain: SQTIHQWPATLVQPVGSPLSLECTVEGTSNPNLYWYRQAAGRGLQLLFYSVGIGQISSEVPQNLSASRPQDRQFILSSKKLLLSDSGFYLCAWSVGGGGYTFGSGTRLTVV.

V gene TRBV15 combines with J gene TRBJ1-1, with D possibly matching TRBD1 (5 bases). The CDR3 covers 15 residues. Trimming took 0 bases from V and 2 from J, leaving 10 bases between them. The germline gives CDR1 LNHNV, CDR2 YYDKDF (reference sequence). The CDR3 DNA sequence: TGTGCCACCAGCAGAGATCCCCAGGGTAACACTGAAGCTTTCTTT. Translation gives CATSRDPQGNTEAFF.

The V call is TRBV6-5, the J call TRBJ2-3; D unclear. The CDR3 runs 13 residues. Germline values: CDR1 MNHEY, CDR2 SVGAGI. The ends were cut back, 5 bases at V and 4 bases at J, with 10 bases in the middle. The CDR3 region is CASSTLLADTQYF. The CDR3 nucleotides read TGTGCCAGCAGTACCCTTTTAGCAGATACGCAGTATTTT.

The CDR3 reads CASRLRVGARGVGDYGYTF. In nucleotides, the CDR3 is TGTGCCAGCAGGCTAAGGGTGGGGGCCAGGGGCGTCGGCGACTATGGCTACACCTTC. The chain combines TRBV28 with TRBJ1-2, with D perhaps TRBD1 (6 bases). Germline V gene data show CDR1 as MDHEN and CDR2 as SYDVKM. The CDR3 consists of 19 residues. V was shortened by 6 bases and J by 3 bases, with 29 bases between the two germline ends.

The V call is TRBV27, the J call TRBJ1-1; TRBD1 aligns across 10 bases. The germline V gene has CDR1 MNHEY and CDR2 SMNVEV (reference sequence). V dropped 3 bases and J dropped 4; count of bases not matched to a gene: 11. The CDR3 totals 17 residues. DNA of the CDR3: TGTGCCAGCAGTTTCTTAGCGACAGGGGGCTTTGGCACTGAAGCTTTCTTT. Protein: CASSFLATGGFGTEAFF.

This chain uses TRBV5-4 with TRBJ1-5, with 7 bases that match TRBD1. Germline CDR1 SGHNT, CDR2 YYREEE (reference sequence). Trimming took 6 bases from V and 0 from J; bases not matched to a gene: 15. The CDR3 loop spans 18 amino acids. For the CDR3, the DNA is TGTGCCAGCACCTGCGAATGGGACAGCCACTTTAGCAATCAGCCCCAGCATTTT. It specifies CASTCEWDSHFSNQPQHF.

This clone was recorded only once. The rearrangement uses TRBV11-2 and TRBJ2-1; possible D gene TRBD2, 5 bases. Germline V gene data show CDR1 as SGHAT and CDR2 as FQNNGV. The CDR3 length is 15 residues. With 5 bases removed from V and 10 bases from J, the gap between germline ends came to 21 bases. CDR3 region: CASSPGLGSVFEQFF. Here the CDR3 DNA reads TGTGCCAGCAGCCCCGGACTCGGATCCGTTTTCGAGCAGTTCTTC.

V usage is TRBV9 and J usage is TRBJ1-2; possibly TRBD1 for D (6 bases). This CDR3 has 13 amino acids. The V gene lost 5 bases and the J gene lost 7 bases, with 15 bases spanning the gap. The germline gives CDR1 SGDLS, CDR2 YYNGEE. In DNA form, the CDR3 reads TGTGCCAGCAGTCCTCAGGGGTTGGGTGGCTACACCTTC. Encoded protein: CASSPQGLGGYTF.

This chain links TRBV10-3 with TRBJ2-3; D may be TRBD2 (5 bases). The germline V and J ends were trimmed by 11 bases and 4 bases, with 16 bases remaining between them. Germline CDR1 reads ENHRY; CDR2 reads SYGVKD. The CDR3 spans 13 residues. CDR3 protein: CAANEDSADTQYF. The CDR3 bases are TGTGCCGCAAACGAGGACTCGGCAGATACGCAGTATTTT.

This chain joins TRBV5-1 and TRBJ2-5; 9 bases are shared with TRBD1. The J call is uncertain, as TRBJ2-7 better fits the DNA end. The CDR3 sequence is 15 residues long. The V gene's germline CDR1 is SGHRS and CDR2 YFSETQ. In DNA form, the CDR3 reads TGCGCCAGCAGCCTCGGGGGACAGGGAACCTACGAGCAGTACTTC. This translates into CASSLGGQGTYEQYF.

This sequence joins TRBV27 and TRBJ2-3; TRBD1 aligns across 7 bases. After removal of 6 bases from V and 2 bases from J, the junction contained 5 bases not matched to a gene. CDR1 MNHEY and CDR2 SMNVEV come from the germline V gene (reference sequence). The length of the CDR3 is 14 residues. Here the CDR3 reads CASSPGQFTDTQYF. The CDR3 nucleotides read TGTGCCAGCAGCCCGGGACAGTTCACAGATACGCAGTATTTT.